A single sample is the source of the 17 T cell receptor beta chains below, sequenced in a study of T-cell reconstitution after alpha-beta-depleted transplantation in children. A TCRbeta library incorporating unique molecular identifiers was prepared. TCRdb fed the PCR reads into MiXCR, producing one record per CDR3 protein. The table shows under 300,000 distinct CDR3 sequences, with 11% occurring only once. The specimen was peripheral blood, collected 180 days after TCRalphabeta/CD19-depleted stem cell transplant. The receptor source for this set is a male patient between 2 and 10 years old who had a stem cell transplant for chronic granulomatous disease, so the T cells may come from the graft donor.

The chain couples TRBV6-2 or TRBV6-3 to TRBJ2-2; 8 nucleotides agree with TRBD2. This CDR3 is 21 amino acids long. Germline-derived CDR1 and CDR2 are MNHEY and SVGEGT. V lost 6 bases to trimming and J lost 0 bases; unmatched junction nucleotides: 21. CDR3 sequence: CASSNQYAGGQYSSNTGELFF. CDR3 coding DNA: TGTGCCAGCAGCAACCAGTATGCGGGGGGACAATATTCTTCGAACACCGGGGAGCTGTTTTTT.

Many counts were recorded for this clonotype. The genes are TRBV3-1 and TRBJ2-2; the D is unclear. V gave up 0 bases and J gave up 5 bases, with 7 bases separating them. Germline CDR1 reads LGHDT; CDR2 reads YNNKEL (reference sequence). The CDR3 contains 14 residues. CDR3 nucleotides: TGTGCCAGCAGCCAAGATTCTGGGACCGGGGAGCTGTTTTTT. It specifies CASSQDSGTGELFF. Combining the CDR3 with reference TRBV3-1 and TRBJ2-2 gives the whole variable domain DTAVSQTPKYLVTQMGNDKSIKCEQNLGHDTMYWYKQDSKKFLKIMFSYNNKELIINETVPNRFSPKSPDKAHLNLHINSLELGDSAVYFCASSQDSGTGELFFGEGSRLTVL.

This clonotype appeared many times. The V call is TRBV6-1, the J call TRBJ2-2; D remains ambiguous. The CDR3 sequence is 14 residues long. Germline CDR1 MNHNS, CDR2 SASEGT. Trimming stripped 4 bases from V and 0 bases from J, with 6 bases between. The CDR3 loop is CASSGGANTGELFF. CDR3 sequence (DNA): TGTGCCAGCAGTGGGGGTGCGAACACCGGGGAGCTGTTTTTT.

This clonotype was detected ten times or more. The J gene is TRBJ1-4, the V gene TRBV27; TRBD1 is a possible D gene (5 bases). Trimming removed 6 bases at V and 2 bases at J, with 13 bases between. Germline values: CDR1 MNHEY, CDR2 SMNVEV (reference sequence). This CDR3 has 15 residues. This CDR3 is CASRKGLATNEKLFF. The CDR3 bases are TGTGCCAGCAGGAAGGGGTTGGCGACTAATGAAAAACTGTTTTTT.

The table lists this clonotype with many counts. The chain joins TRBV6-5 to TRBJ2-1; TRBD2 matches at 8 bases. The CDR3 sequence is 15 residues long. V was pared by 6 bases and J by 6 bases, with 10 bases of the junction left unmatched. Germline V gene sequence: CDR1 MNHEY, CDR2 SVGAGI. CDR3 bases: TGTGCCAGCAGGCCAACAGCGGGAGAAGGCAATGAGCAGTTCTTC. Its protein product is CASRPTAGEGNEQFF.

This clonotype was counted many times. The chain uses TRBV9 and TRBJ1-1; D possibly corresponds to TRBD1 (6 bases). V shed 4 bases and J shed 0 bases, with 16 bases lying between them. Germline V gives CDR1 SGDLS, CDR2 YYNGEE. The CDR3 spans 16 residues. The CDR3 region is CASSPTGNGMNTEAFF. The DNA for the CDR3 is TGTGCCAGCAGCCCTACAGGGAACGGCATGAACACTGAAGCTTTCTTT. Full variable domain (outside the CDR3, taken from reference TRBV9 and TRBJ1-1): DSGVTQTPKHLITATGQRVTLRCSPRSGDLSVYWYQQSLDQGLQFLIQYYNGEERAKGNILERFSAQQFPDLHSELNLSSLELGDSALYFCASSPTGNGMNTEAFFGQGTRLTVV.

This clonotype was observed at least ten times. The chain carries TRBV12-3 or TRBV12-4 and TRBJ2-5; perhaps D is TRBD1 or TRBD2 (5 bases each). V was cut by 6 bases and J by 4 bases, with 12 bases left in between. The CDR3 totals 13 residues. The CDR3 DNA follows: TGTGCCAGCAGCAGGGAGATGGGAGAGACCCAGTACTTC. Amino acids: CASSREMGETQYF.

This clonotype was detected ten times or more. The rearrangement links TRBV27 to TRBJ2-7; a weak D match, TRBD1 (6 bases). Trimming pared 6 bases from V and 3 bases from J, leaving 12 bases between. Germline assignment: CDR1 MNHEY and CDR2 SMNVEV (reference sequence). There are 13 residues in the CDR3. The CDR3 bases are TGTGCCAGCAGCTGGGACATGGGCTACGAGCAGTACTTC. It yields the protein CASSWDMGYEQYF.

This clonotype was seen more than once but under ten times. The CDR3 loop is CASSLVVAGGPYEQYF. The CDR3 DNA reads TGTGCCAGCAGCTTAGTGGTAGCGGGAGGGCCCTACGAGCAGTACTTC. The rearrangement joins TRBV7-2 to TRBJ2-7, with 11 positions matching TRBD2. Trimming removed 1 base from V and 2 bases from J; junction bases left unmatched: 4. The CDR3 sequence is 16 residues long. Looked up from germline, CDR1 is SGHTA and CDR2 is FQGNSA.

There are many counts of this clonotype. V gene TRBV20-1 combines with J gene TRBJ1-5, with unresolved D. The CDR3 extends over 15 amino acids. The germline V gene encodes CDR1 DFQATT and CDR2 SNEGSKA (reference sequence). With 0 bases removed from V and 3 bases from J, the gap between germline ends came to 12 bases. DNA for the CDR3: TGCAGTGCTAGAGATCGAAACGGACCCAATCAGCCCCAGCATTTT. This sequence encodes CSARDRNGPNQPQHF.

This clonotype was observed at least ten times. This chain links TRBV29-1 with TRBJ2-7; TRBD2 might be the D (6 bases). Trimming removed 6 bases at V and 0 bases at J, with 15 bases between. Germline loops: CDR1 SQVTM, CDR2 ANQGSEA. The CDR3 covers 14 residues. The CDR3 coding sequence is TGCAGCGTCCGGAGAGGGGACTCCTCCTACGAGCAGTACTTC. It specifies CSVRRGDSSYEQYF.

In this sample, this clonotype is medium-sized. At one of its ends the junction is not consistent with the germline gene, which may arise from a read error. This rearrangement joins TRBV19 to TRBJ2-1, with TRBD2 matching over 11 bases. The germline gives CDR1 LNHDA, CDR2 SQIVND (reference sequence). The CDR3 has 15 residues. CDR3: CASRPVAGGYIEQFF. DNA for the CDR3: TGTGCCAGTAGACCGGTAGCGGGAGGGTACATTGAGCAGTTCTTC. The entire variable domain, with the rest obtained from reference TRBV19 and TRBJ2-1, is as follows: DGGITQSPKYLFRKEGQNVTLSCEQNLNHDAMYWYRQDPGQGLRLIYYSQIVNDFQKGDIAEGYSVSREKKESFPLTVTSAQKNPTAFYLCASRPVAGGYIEQFFGPGTRLTVL.

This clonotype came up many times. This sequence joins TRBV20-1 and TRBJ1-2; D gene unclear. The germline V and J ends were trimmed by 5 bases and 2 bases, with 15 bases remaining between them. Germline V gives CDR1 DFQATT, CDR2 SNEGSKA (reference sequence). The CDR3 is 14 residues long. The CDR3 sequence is CSAESGQGNYGYTF. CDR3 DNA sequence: TGCAGTGCTGAGAGTGGCCAAGGGAACTATGGCTACACCTTC.

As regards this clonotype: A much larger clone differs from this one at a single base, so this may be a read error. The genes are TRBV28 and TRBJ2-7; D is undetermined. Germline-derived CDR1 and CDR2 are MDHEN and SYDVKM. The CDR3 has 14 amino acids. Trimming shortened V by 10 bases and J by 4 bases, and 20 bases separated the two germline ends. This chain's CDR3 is CAIQSLLPTYEQYF. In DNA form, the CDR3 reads TGTGCCATCCAGTCACTGCTTCCTACTTACGAGCAGTACTTC.

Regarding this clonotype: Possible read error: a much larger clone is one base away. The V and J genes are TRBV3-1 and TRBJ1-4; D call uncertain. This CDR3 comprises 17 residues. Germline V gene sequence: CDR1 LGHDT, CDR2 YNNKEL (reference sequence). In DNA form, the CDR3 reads TGTGCCACCAGCCAAGATGGTGTTAGGCAGGCGAAGGAAAAACTGTTTTTT. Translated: CATSQDGVRQAKEKLFF. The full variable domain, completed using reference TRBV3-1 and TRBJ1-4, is DTAVSQTPKYLVTQMGNDKSIKCEQNLGHDTMYWYKQDSKKFLKIMFSYNNKELIINETVPNRFSPKSPDKAHLNLHINSLELGDSAVYFCATSQDGVRQAKEKLFFGSGTQLSVL.

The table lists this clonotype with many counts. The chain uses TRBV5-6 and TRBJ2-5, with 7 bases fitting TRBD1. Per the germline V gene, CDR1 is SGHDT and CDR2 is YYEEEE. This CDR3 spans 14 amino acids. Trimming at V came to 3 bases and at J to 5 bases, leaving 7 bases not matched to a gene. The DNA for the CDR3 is TGTGCCAGCAGCTCACAGGGGAAGGGGGAGACCCAGTACTTC. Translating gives CASSSQGKGETQYF.

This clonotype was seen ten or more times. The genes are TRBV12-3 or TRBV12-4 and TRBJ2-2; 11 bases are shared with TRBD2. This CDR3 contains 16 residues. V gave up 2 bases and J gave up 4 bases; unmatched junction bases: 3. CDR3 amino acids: CASSLTSGGTTGELFF. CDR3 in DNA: TGTGCCAGCAGTTTAACTAGCGGGGGAACCACCGGGGAGCTGTTTTTT.